This T cell receptor beta chain was sequenced for a study of T cell responses to AZD1222 COVID-19 vaccine. Trimming took off 3 bases at V and 4 bases at J, with 15 bases between the two ends. Germline V gene lookup returns CDR1 MDHEN and CDR2 SYDVKM. CDR3 length equals 15 residues. Clones were read by immunoSEQ multiplex PCR, and TCRdb kept only the in-frame ones, dropping some. The sample consists of 110,000 to 150,000 clones, 88% of them appearing once. The sequence came from an adult in good health. The specimen was peripheral blood, collected on day 0 of AZD1222 vaccination. The chain uses TRBV28 and TRBJ1-2; TRBD1 might be the D (6 bases). The CDR3 is CASSFSGRQVYGYTF. The DNA of the CDR3 is TGTGCCAGCAGTTTTTCGGGCAGACAGGTCTATGGCTACACCTTC.